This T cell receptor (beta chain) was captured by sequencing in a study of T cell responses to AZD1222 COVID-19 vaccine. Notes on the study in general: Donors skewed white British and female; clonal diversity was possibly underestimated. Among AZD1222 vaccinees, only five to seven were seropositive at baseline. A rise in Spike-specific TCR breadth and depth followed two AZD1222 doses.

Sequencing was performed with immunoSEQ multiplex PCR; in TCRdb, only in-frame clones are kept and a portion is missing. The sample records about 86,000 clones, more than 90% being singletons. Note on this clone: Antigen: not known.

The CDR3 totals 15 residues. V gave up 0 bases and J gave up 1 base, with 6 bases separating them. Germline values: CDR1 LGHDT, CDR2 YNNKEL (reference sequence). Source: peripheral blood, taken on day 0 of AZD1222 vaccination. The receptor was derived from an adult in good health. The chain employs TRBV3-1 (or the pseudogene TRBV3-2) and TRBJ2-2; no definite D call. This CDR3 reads CASSQEVGNTGELFF. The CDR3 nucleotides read TGTGCCAGCAGCCAAGAAGTAGGGAACACCGGGGAGCTGTTTTTT.